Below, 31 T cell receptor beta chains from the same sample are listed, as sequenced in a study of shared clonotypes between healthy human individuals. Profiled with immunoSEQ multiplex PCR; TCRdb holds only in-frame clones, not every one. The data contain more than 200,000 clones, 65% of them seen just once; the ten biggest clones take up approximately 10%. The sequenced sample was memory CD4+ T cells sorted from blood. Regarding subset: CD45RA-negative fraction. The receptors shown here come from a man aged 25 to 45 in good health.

The CDR3 DNA sequence: TGTGCCAGCAGCCAAGATTTAGGCGGGAGTGCCAAAAACATTCAGTACTTC. Its protein product is CASSQDLGGSAKNIQYF. This rearrangement joins TRBV4-2 to TRBJ2-4, with 7 bases lining up with TRBD2. This CDR3 is built from 17 residues. Germline V gene sequence: CDR1 LGHNA, CDR2 YNFKEQ. With 0 bases clipped from V and 1 base from J, the junction kept 6 bases outside the gene matches.

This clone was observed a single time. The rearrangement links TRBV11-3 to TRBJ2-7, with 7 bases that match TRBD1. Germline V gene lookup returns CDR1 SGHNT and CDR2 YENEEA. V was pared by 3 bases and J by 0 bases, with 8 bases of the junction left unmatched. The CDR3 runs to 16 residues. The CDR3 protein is CASSLETGEGSYEQYF. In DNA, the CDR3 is TGTGCCAGCAGCTTGGAAACAGGGGAAGGCTCCTACGAGCAGTACTTC.

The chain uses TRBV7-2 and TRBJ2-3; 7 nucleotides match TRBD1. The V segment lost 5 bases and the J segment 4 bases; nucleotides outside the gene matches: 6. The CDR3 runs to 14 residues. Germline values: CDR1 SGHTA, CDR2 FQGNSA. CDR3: CASSGLGGPDTQYF. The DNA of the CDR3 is TGTGCCAGCAGCGGATTAGGGGGCCCAGATACGCAGTATTTT.

DNA for the CDR3: TGCGCCAGCAGCTTGGCCAGTATCACCTACGAGCAGTACTTC. Translating gives CASSLASITYEQYF. The genes are TRBV5-1 and TRBJ2-7; D not resolved. Germline V gene data show CDR1 as SGHRS and CDR2 as YFSETQ. V was clipped by 0 bases and J by 2 bases, with 9 bases between them. This CDR3 is built from 14 residues.

CDR3 in amino acids: CSARDYGEQFF. The DNA of the CDR3 is TGCAGTGCTAGAGATTATGGTGAGCAGTTCTTC. The chain uses TRBV20-1 and TRBJ2-1; D gene uncertain. The CDR3 is made up of 11 amino acids. Germline V CDR1 and CDR2: DFQATT, SNEGSKA (reference sequence). Between the trimmed V and J ends, which lost 0 bases and 9 bases, there was a span of 6 bases.

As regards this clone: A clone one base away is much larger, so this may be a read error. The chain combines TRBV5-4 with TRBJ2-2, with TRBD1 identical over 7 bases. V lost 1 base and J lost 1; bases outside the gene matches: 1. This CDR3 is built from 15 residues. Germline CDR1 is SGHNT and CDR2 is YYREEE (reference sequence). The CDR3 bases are TGTGCCAGCAGCTTGTCAGGGGGGAACACCGGGGAGCTGTTTTTT. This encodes CASSLSGGNTGELFF.

The CDR3 DNA reads TGCGCCAGCAGCTCGATGGGACAGGCCGAGGAGACCCAGTACTTC. Its protein is CASSSMGQAEETQYF. The chain has TRBV5-1 and TRBJ2-5, with 8 bases matching TRBD1. The CDR3 totals 15 residues. J was trimmed by 5 bases and V by 3 bases; bases with no gene match: 9. Germline CDR1 is SGHRS and CDR2 is YFSETQ.

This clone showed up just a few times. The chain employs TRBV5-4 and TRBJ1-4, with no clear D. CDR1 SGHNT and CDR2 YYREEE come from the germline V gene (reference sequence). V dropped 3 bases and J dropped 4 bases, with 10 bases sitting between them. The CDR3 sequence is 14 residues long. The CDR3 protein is CASSSGSYNEKLFF. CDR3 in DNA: TGTGCCAGCAGCTCCGGGTCTTATAATGAAAAACTGTTTTTT.

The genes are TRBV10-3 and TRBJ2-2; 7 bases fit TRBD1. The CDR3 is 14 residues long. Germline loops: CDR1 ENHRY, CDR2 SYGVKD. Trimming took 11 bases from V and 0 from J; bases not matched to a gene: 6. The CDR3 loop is CACGQAPNTGELFF. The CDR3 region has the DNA TGTGCCTGCGGACAGGCACCGAACACCGGGGAGCTGTTTTTT.

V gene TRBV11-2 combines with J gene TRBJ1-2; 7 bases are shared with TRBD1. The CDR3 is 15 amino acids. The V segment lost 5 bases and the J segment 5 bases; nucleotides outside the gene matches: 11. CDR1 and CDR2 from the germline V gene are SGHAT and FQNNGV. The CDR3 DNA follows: TGTGCCAGCAGCCCCGCTGGACAGGTTGCTTATGGCTACACCTTC. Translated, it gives CASSPAGQVAYGYTF.

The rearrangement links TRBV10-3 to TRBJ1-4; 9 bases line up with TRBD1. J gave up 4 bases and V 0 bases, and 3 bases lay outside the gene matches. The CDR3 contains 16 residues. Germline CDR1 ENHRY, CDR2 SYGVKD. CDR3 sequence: CAISESRTGDNEKLFF. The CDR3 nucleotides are TGTGCCATCAGTGAGTCTAGGACAGGGGATAATGAAAAACTGTTTTTT.

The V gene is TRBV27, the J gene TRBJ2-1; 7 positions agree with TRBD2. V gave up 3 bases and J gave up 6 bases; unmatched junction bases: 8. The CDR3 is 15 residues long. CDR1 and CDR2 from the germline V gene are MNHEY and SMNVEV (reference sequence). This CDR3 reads CASSLRAGTTNEQFF. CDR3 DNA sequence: TGTGCCAGCAGTTTGCGAGCCGGGACTACCAATGAGCAGTTCTTC.

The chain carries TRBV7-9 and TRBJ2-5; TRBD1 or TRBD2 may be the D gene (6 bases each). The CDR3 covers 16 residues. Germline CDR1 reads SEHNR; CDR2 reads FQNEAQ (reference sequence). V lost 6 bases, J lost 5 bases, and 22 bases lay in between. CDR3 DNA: TGTGCCAGCAGGCCTTGGAATGATCGGGGGCGGGAGACCCAGTACTTC. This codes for CASRPWNDRGRETQYF.

The CDR3, as DNA: TGTGCCAGCAGCTTTGGACTAGCGGAGTACTACGAGCAGTACTTC. It encodes CASSFGLAEYYEQYF. The V and J genes are TRBV11-3 and TRBJ2-7; TRBD2 aligns across 10 bases. This CDR3 has 15 residues. J gave up 3 bases and V 3 bases, and 5 bases lay outside the gene matches. Germline assignment: CDR1 SGHNT and CDR2 YENEEA.

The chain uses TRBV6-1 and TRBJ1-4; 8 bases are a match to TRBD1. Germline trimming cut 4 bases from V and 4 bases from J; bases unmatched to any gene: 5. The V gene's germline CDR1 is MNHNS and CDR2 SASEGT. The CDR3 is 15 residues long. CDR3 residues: CASSVGTGHNEKLFF. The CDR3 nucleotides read TGTGCCAGCAGTGTTGGGACAGGCCATAATGAAAAACTGTTTTTT.

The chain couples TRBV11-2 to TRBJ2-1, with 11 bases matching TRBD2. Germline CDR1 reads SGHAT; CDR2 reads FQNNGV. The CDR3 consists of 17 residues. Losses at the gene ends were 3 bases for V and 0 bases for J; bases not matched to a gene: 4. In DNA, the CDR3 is TGTGCCAGCAGCTTCCCGGGGACTAGCGGCTCCTACAATGAGCAGTTCTTC. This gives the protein CASSFPGTSGSYNEQFF.

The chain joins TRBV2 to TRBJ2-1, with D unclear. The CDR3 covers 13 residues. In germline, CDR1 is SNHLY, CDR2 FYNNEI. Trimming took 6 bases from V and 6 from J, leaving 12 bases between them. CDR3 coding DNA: TGTGCCAGCAGCGAGATTATCCCCAATGAGCAGTTCTTC. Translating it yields CASSEIIPNEQFF.

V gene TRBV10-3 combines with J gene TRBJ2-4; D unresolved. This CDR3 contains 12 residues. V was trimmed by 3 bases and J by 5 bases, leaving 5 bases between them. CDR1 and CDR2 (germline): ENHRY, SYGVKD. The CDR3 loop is CAISDTENIQYF. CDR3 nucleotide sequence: TGTGCCATCAGTGATACCGAAAACATTCAGTACTTC.

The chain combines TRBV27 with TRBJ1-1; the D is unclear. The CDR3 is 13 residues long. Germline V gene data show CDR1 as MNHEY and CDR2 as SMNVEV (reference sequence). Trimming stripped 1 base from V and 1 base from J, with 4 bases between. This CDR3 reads CASSLWGNTEAFF. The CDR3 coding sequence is TGTGCCAGCAGTTTATGGGGGAACACTGAAGCTTTCTTT.

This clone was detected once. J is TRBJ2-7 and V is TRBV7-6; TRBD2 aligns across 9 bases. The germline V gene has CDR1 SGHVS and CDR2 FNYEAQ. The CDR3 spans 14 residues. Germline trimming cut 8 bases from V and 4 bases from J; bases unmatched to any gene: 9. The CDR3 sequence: CASGPGLANYEQYF. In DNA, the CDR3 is TGTGCCAGCGGTCCGGGACTAGCCAATTACGAGCAGTACTTC.

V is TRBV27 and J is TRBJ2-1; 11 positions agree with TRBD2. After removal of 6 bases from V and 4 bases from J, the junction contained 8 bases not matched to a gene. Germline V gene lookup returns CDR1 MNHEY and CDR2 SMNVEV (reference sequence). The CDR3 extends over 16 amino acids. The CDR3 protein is CASSKLTSGVYNEQFF. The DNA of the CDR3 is TGTGCCAGCAGCAAGCTGACTAGCGGGGTGTACAATGAGCAGTTCTTC.

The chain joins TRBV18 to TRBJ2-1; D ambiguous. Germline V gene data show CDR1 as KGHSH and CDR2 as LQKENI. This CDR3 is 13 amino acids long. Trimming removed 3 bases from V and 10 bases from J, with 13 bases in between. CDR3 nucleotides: TGTGCCAGCTCACCGAGTGACCCCGGGGAGCAGTTCTTC. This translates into CASSPSDPGEQFF. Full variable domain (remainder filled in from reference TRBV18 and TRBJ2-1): NAGVMQNPRHLVRRRGQEARLRCSPMKGHSHVYWYRQLPEEGLKFMVYLQKENIIDESGMPKERFSAEFPKEGPSILRIQQVVRGDSAAYFCASSPSDPGEQFFGPGTRLTVL.

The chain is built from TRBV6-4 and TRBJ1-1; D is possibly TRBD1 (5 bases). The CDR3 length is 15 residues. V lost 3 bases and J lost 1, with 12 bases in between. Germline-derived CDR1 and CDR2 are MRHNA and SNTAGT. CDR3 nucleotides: TGTGCCAGCAGTGAGTCATCGCAGGGGAACACTGAAGCTTTCTTT. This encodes CASSESSQGNTEAFF.

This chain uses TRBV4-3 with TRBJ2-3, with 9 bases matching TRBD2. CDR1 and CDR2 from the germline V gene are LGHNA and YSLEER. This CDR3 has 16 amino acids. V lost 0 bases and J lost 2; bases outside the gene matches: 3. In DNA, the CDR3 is TGCGCCAGCAGCCAAGATCTAGCGGGATACACAGATACGCAGTATTTT. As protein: CASSQDLAGYTDTQYF.

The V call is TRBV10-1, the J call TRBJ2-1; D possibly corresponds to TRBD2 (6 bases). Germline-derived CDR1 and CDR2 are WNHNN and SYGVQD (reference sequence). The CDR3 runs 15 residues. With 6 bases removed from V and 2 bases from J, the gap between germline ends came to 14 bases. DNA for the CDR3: TGCGCCAGCAGCGCGGCGGGGTCTACCTACAATGAGCAGTTCTTC. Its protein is CASSAAGSTYNEQFF.

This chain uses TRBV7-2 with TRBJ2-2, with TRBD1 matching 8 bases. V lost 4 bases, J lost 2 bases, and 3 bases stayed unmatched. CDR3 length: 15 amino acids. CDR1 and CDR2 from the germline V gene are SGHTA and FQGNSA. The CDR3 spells CASSSTGGNTGELFF. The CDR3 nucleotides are TGTGCCAGCAGCTCCACAGGGGGTAACACCGGGGAGCTGTTTTTT.

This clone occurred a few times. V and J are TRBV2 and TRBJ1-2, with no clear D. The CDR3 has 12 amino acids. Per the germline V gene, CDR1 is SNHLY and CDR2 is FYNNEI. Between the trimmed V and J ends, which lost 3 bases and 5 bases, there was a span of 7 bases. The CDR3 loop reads CASSEDGYGYTF. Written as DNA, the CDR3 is TGTGCCAGCAGTGAGGACGGATATGGCTACACCTTC.

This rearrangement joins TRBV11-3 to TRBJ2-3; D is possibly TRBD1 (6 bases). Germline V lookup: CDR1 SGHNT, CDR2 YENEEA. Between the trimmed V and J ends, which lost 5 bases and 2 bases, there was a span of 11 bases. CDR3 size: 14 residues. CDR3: CASSQQGNTDTQYF. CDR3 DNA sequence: TGTGCCAGCAGCCAACAGGGCAACACAGATACGCAGTATTTT.

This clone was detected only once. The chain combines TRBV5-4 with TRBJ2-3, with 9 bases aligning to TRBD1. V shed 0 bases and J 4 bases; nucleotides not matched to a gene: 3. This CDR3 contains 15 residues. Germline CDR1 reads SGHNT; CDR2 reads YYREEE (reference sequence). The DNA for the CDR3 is TGTGCCAGCAGCTTGGGGGACAGGGTGGCAGATACGCAGTATTTT. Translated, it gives CASSLGDRVADTQYF.

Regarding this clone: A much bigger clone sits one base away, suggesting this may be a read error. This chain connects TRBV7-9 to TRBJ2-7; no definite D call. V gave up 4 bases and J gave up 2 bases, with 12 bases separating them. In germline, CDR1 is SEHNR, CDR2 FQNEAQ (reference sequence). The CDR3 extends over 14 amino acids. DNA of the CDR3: TGTGCCAGCAGCTCCCTGAGACTGCCCTACGAGCAGTACTTC. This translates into CASSSLRLPYEQYF.

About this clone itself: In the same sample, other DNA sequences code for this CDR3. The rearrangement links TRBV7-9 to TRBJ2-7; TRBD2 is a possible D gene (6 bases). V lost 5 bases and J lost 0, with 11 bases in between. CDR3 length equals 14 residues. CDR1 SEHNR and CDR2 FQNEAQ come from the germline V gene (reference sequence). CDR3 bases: TGTGCCAGCAGCCCTCAGGGAGGCTCCTACGAGCAGTACTTC. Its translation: CASSPQGGSYEQYF.